This T cell receptor beta chain was obtained from a study of shared clonotypes between healthy human individuals. Study as a whole: Three CD4 naive, three CD4 memory, two CD8 naive and one CD8 memory plate were used per donor. Study results and limitations: The genetic and exposure-history diversity represented was limited by few donors.

In the case of this clone: Its antigen is as yet unknown.

Samples underwent the assay at deep level. DNA at 150 to 250 ng, 25,000 to 30,000 T cell genomes, went into sorted-subset replicate PCRs. Sequencing was performed with immunoSEQ multiplex PCR; in TCRdb, only in-frame clones are kept and a portion is missing. This table holds some 2,500,000 clones, around 90% found once. Per the germline V gene, CDR1 is DFQATT and CDR2 is SNEGSKA (reference sequence). The CDR3 sequence is 11 residues long. V dropped 3 bases and J dropped 9 bases, with 12 bases sitting between them. The origin of this receptor is a man aged 18 to 29 in good health. Some clones in this sample may be carry-over from other donors' samples. The V call is TRBV20-1, the J call TRBJ2-7, with D perhaps TRBD1 (7 bases). Sequences were obtained from naive CD4+ T cells from PBMCs. Stated subset: CD45RA+ positively selected. The CDR3: CSASRGDAQYF. The CDR3 DNA sequence: TGCAGTGCTAGCAGGGGGGATGCGCAGTACTTC.